Listed below are T cell receptor beta chains from one sample, sequenced in a study of PD-1 blockade in classical Hodgkin lymphoma. Data came from immunoSEQ multiplex PCR; TCRdb stores just in-frame clones and leaves some out. The sample has roughly 16,000 clones, roughly 82% seen once. Source: peripheral blood mononuclear cells (PBMCs), taken before the second cycle of nivolumab. All receptors come from a human donor with classical Hodgkin lymphoma. Each CDR3 is given with its conserved first and last residue. A D gene is named only where the DNA matches it firmly. For some rows the clone size is stated as once, few or many, or as a class when expanded; others skip it.

cdr3_aa cdr3_nt j_call v_call d_call clone_size
CAWSVGGPGNYGYTF TGTGCCTGGAGTGTAGGAGGACCCGGTAACTATGGCTACACCTTC TRBJ1-2 TRBV30 - -
CASSQGRDEQFF TGTGCCAGCAGCCAGGGTCGGGATGAGCAGTTCTTC TRBJ2-1 TRBV4-2 - -
CASSPEPGTTNYGYTF TGCGCCAGCAGCCCAGAACCAGGGACTACTAACTATGGCTACACCTTC TRBJ1-2 TRBV4-1 - -
CASGQQPDEQYF TGCGCCAGCGGCCAACAGCCAGACGAGCAGTACTTC TRBJ2-7 TRBV5-1 - once
CATSRGDINMNTEAFF TGTGCCACCAGCAGAGGTGACATCAACATGAACACTGAAGCTTTCTTT TRBJ1-1 TRBV15 - -
CASSLEGTGGARYF TGTGCCAGCAGCTTAGAGGGGACAGGGGGAGCAAGGTACTTC TRBJ2-7 TRBV7-9 TRBD1 -
CASSDRGRTDTQYF TGTGCCAGCAGCGACAGGGGGCGCACAGATACGCAGTATTTT TRBJ2-3 TRBV13 TRBD1 -
CASSPIGGYNEQFF TGTGCCAGCAGCCCGATAGGGGGGTACAATGAGCAGTTCTTC TRBJ2-1 TRBV7-9 - -
CASSLEPGTGNTEAFF TGTGCCAGCAGCTTAGAGCCCGGGACAGGGAACACTGAAGCTTTCTTT TRBJ1-1 TRBV7-3 TRBD1 -
CASSATGGLMTGELFF TGTGCCAGCAGCGCGACCGGGGGCCTGATGACCGGGGAGCTGTTTTTT TRBJ2-2 TRBV9 - -
CACSRTDLRGYTF TGTGCCTGCAGTCGGACAGATCTACGGGGCTACACCTTC TRBJ1-2 TRBV6-5 - once
CASRERAVPYEQYF TGCGCCAGCAGGGAGAGGGCCGTTCCCTACGAGCAGTACTTC TRBJ2-7 TRBV5-1 - -
CASSYERRGKLFF TGTGCCAGCAGTTACGAGAGGAGGGGCAAACTGTTTTTT TRBJ1-4 TRBV6-5 - few
CASSRDRGRGTQYF TGTGCCAGTAGTAGGGACAGGGGTAGAGGGACCCAGTACTTC TRBJ2-5 TRBV19 TRBD1 -
CASSQVFTRGTGNTIYF TGCGCCAGCAGCCAAGTTTTCACCCGAGGTACTGGAAACACCATATATTTT TRBJ1-3 TRBV4-1 - -
CASSRSSGHEQYF TGCGCCAGCAGCCGGAGCTCCGGTCACGAGCAGTACTTC TRBJ2-7 TRBV5-1 - -
CASSLPQGAYGYTF TGCGCCAGCAGCTTGCCTCAGGGGGCCTATGGCTACACCTTC TRBJ1-2 TRBV5-1 TRBD1 -